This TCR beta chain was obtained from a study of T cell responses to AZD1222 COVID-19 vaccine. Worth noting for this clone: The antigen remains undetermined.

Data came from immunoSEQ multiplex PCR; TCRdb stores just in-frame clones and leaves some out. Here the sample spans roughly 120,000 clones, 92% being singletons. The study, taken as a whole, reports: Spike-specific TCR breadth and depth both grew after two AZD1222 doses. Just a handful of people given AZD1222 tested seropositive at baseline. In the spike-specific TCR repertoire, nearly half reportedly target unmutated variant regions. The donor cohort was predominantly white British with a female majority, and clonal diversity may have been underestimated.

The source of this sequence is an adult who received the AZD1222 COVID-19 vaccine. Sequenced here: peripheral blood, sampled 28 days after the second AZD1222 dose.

The CDR3 is CAISSGQGTQYF. DNA of the CDR3: TGTGCCATCAGCTCGGGACAGGGGACCCAGTACTTC. The chain employs TRBV10-3 and TRBJ2-5; 9 bases match TRBD1. Germline V lookup: CDR1 ENHRY, CDR2 SYGVKD. Trimming at V came to 6 bases and at J to 7 bases, leaving 3 bases not matched to a gene. This CDR3 is built from 12 residues.